Below, 22 T cell receptor beta chains from the same sample are listed, as sequenced in a study of early T cells in non-severe SARS-CoV-2 infection. In TCRdb, the 5' RACE reads were re-called with MiXCR into one record per CDR3 protein. The sample shows about 67,000 distinct CDR3 sequences, more than 8.5% of them seen only once. This specimen was whole blood, taken at baseline. The receptors derive from an adult who was a healthcare worker with PCR-confirmed SARS-CoV-2 infection or an uninfected control (not recorded which).

This clonotype turned up a few times. The chain couples TRBV5-4 to TRBJ1-1, with D tentatively TRBD1 (5 bases). Per germline, CDR1 SGHNT and CDR2 YYREEE (reference sequence). This CDR3 has 12 residues. V was trimmed by 7 bases and J by 6 bases, leaving 13 bases between them. For the CDR3, the DNA is TGTGCCAGCGGAAGGGGTTCCTCTGAAGCTTTCTTT. Its translation is CASGRGSSEAFF.

This clonotype was seen ten or more times. The chain couples TRBV10-3 to TRBJ2-7; 7 nucleotides line up with TRBD1. The CDR3 is 14 amino acids. Germline values: CDR1 ENHRY, CDR2 SYGVKD. V gave up 5 bases and J gave up 0 bases; unmatched junction bases: 4. The CDR3: CAISRDSDSYEQYF. The DNA of the CDR3 is TGTGCCATCAGTAGGGACAGTGACTCCTACGAGCAGTACTTC.

There are a few counts of this clonotype. The rearrangement links TRBV28 to TRBJ2-5; D remains ambiguous. The germline CDR1 and CDR2 sequences are MDHEN and SYDVKM. The length of the CDR3 is 11 residues. Trimming took off 3 bases at V and 6 bases at J, with 5 bases between the two ends. CDR3 sequence: CASSLGKTQYF. The CDR3 DNA is TGTGCCAGCAGTTTGGGAAAGACCCAGTACTTC.

A few counts support this clonotype. The V call is TRBV24-1, the J call TRBJ2-1, with 10 bases matching TRBD2. The J segment lost 3 bases and the V segment lost 10 bases, leaving 17 bases of the junction unmatched. The CDR3 has 18 amino acids. Germline CDR1 is KGHDR and CDR2 is SFDVKD. The CDR3 loop is CATRSEREGLNFYNEQFF. The CDR3 DNA reads TGTGCCACGCGCTCAGAGCGGGAGGGCCTAAACTTCTACAATGAGCAGTTCTTC.

This clonotype came up many times. V and J are TRBV20-1 and TRBJ1-1; the match to TRBD1 covers 8 bases. J lost 3 bases, V lost 5 bases, and 14 bases had no gene match. The germline V gene has CDR1 DFQATT and CDR2 SNEGSKA (reference sequence). CDR3 length: 16 amino acids. In DNA form, the CDR3 reads TGCAGTGCTGGATTAACAGGGGGGCTCAAGGACACTGAAGCTTTCTTT. This codes for CSAGLTGGLKDTEAFF.

This clonotype showed up just a few times. The chain uses TRBV18 and TRBJ2-7; no clear D. This CDR3 comprises 14 residues. Germline V gene lookup returns CDR1 KGHSH and CDR2 LQKENI. V lost 5 bases to trimming and J lost 0 bases, with 11 bases between them. The CDR3 DNA is TGTGCCAGCTCATCCTACTGGAGCTCCTACGAGCAGTACTTC. It codes for CASSSYWSSYEQYF.

This clonotype was seen ten or more times. V is TRBV4-3 and J is TRBJ2-7, with unresolved D. V shed 2 bases and J shed 2 bases, with 7 bases lying between them. Germline V gives CDR1 LGHNA, CDR2 YSLEER. The CDR3 has 13 amino acids. The DNA of the CDR3 is TGCGCCAGCAGCCAAACCCGTACCTACGAGCAGTACTTC. It yields the protein CASSQTRTYEQYF.

The chain combines TRBV29-1 with TRBJ2-2; perhaps TRBD2 as D (5 bases). This CDR3 contains 11 residues. V dropped 4 bases and J dropped 7 bases, with 7 bases sitting between them. Looked up from germline, CDR1 is SQVTM and CDR2 is ANQGSEA. The DNA of the CDR3 is TGCAGCGTTGCGGGAAACGGGGAGCTGTTTTTT. Its protein is CSVAGNGELFF.

This clonotype was observed a handful of times. V is TRBV5-6 and J is TRBJ1-6; D is unresolved. Trimming stripped 4 bases from V and 7 bases from J, with 15 bases between. This CDR3 region has 15 residues. Germline lookup yields CDR1 SGHDT and CDR2 YYEEEE. CDR3 protein: CASSITAILNSPLHF. The CDR3 bases are TGTGCCAGCAGCATTACAGCTATACTGAATTCACCCCTCCACTTT.

V gene TRBV7-2 combines with J gene TRBJ2-7, with D possibly matching TRBD1 (5 bases). Germline V CDR1 and CDR2: SGHTA, FQGNSA. Trimming shortened V by 3 bases and J by 4 bases, and 16 bases separated the two germline ends. This CDR3 spans 15 amino acids. The CDR3 DNA sequence: TGTGCCAGCAGCTTGGTTGGGGCCAGCCAATACGAGCAGTACTTC. Translating it yields CASSLVGASQYEQYF.

This clonotype was observed a single time. At one of its ends the junction is not consistent with the germline gene, which may arise from a read error. This chain links TRBV29-1 with TRBJ2-3, with D possibly being TRBD2 (6 bases). This CDR3 is 15 amino acids long. Germline-derived CDR1 and CDR2 are SQVTM and ANQGSEA. Here the CDR3 DNA reads TGCAGCGTTGTAGCTAGCGCCTCTAGCACAGAAACGCAGTATTTT. It encodes CSVVASASSTETQYF.

This clonotype was counted ten times or more. CDR3 residues: CSASREPSTDTQYF. CDR3 DNA sequence: TGCAGTGCTAGCCGGGAGCCTAGCACAGATACGCAGTATTTT. The chain carries TRBV20-1 and TRBJ2-3, with a weak D call TRBD2 (6 bases). Germline CDR1 is DFQATT and CDR2 is SNEGSKA (reference sequence). The CDR3 has 14 residues. Trimming took 3 bases from V and 0 from J, leaving 10 bases between them.

This clonotype was found a few times. The CDR3 sequence is CASSGAGSRAEAFF. In DNA, the CDR3 is TGTGCCAGCAGCGGGGCAGGGAGTCGCGCTGAAGCTTTCTTT. This chain connects TRBV9 to TRBJ1-1, with D possibly being TRBD1 (5 bases). This CDR3 has 14 amino acids. Germline loops: CDR1 SGDLS, CDR2 YYNGEE. V lost 3 bases and J lost 6, with 15 bases in between. Using reference TRBV9 and TRBJ1-1 for the parts outside the CDR3, the full variable domain is DSGVTQTPKHLITATGQRVTLRCSPRSGDLSVYWYQQSLDQGLQFLIQYYNGEERAKGNILERFSAQQFPDLHSELNLSSLELGDSALYFCASSGAGSRAEAFFGQGTRLTVV.

This sequence joins TRBV28 and TRBJ2-7; 13 bases fit TRBD2. Germline V gene lookup returns CDR1 MDHEN and CDR2 SYDVKM. The trim removed 6 bases at V and 4 bases at J, leaving 6 bases unmatched. CDR3 size: 15 residues. CDR3: CASRPRLAGGYEQYF. CDR3 in DNA: TGTGCCAGCAGACCCCGACTAGCGGGAGGATACGAGCAGTACTTC.

Only a few counts were recorded for this clonotype. The V gene is TRBV20-1, the J gene TRBJ1-2, with 7 bases that match TRBD1. V dropped 4 bases and J dropped 4; count of bases not matched to a gene: 9. The CDR3 covers 14 residues. The germline V gene encodes CDR1 DFQATT and CDR2 SNEGSKA (reference sequence). DNA of the CDR3: TGCAGTGCTAACAAACGACAGGGCGGCTATGGCTACACCTTC. This translates into CSANKRQGGYGYTF.

The rearrangement uses TRBV15 and TRBJ2-7; tentative D call: TRBD1 (6 bases). The V gene's germline CDR1 is LNHNV and CDR2 YYDKDF (reference sequence). The CDR3 totals 15 residues. Trimming removed 0 bases at V and 4 bases at J, with 13 bases between. CDR3 amino acids: CATSRDPITGYEQYF. As DNA, the CDR3 is TGTGCCACCAGCAGAGATCCGATCACAGGGTACGAGCAGTACTTC.

This clonotype has only a few counts. V is TRBV12-2 and J is TRBJ2-7. TRBV12-2 is listed as a pseudogene. This CDR3 spans 13 amino acids. This CDR3 reads CASRLGTAWEQYF. CDR3 sequence (DNA): TGTGCAAGTCGCTTAGGCACGGCCTGGGAGCAGTACTTC.

The chain joins TRBV5-4 to TRBJ2-3; D gene unclear. The V end was cut by 1 base, the J end by 4 bases, with 10 bases between. CDR1 and CDR2 from the germline V gene are SGHNT and YYREEE (reference sequence). The CDR3 contains 14 residues. The CDR3 is CASSLRAGPDTQYF. DNA of the CDR3: TGTGCCAGCAGCTTGAGGGCAGGTCCAGATACGCAGTATTTT.

This clonotype was detected many times. V usage is TRBV28 and J usage is TRBJ2-6; weak D call: TRBD2 (5 bases). This CDR3 is built from 15 residues. Trimming removed 5 bases from V and 3 bases from J, with 11 bases in between. The V gene's germline CDR1 is MDHEN and CDR2 SYDVKM. The CDR3 loop is CASSSRGFGANVLTF. CDR3 nucleotide sequence: TGTGCCAGCAGTAGCCGAGGGTTTGGGGCCAACGTCCTGACTTTC.

This clonotype was recorded a few times. The gene calls are TRBV19 and TRBJ2-1, with TRBD1 as a possible D gene (6 bases). Trimming removed 5 bases from V and 4 bases from J, with 12 bases in between. The CDR3 totals 14 residues. Germline V gives CDR1 LNHDA, CDR2 SQIVND (reference sequence). The DNA for the CDR3 is TGTGCCAGTAGTTCCTGGACAGATTACAATGAGCAGTTCTTC. The encoded protein is CASSSWTDYNEQFF. The whole variable domain, filled in from reference TRBV19 and TRBJ2-1, reads DGGITQSPKYLFRKEGQNVTLSCEQNLNHDAMYWYRQDPGQGLRLIYYSQIVNDFQKGDIAEGYSVSREKKESFPLTVTSAQKNPTAFYLCASSSWTDYNEQFFGPGTRLTVL.

This clonotype was seen a single time. This may stem from a read error, because a much larger clone lies one nucleotide away. The gene calls are TRBV3-1 and TRBJ2-7; D is tentatively TRBD1 or TRBD2 (5 bases each). This CDR3 has 14 residues. The V gene's germline CDR1 is LGHDT and CDR2 YNNKEL (reference sequence). V lost 3 bases, J lost 13 bases, and 22 bases lay in between. The CDR3 protein is CASSHTGTGPGHYF. The DNA for the CDR3 is TGTGCCAGCAGCCATACCGGGACCGGACCTGGGCATTACTTC.

Many counts were recorded for this clonotype. The J gene is TRBJ2-2, the V gene TRBV5-1, with 8 nucleotides matching TRBD1. The CDR3 covers 15 residues. The trim removed 3 bases at V and 7 bases at J, leaving 8 bases unmatched. The germline V gene encodes CDR1 SGHRS and CDR2 YFSETQ. In DNA form, the CDR3 reads TGCGCCAGCAGCTGGGCGGACAGGGTCGACGGGGAGCTGTTTTTT. Translation: CASSWADRVDGELFF.